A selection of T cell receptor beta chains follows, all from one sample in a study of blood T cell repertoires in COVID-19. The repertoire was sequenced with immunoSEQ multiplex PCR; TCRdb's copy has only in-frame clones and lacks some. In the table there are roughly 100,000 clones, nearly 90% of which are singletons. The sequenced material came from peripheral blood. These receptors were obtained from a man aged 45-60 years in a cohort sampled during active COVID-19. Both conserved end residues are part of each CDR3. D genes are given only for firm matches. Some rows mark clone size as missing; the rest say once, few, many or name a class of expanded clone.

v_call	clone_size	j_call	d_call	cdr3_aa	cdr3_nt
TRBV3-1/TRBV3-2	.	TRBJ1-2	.	CASSQARGRGYTF	TGTGCCAGCAGCCAAGCCAGGGGAAGGGGCTACACCTTC
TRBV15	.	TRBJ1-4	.	CATTPGEGTNEKLFF	TGTGCCACCACCCCAGGGGAGGGAACTAATGAAAAACTGTTTTTT
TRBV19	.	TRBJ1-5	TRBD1	CASSDRAQQPQHF	TGTGCCAGCTCCGACAGGGCGCAACAGCCCCAGCATTTT
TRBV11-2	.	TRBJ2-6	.	CASSSPRGLRSGANVLTF	TGTGCCAGCAGCTCCCCCCGCGGGCTGAGGTCTGGGGCCAACGTCCTGACTTTC
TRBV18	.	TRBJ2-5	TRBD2	CASSPSREGETQYF	TGTGCCAGCTCACCATCGCGGGAGGGGGAGACCCAGTACTTC
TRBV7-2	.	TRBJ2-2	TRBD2	CASTAGGPYTGELFF	TGTGCCAGCACCGCGGGGGGGCCTTACACCGGGGAGCTGTTTTTT
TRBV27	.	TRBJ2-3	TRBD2	CASSFGTGGRDTQYF	TGTGCCAGCAGTTTTGGAACGGGGGGGCGTGATACGCAGTATTTT
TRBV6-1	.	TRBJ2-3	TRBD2	CASSEGSSGFHTQYF	TGTGCCAGCAGTGAAGGATCTAGCGGGTTTCACACGCAGTATTTT
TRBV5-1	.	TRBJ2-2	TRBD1	CASSTAWTGANTGELFF	TGCGCCAGCAGCACCGCCTGGACAGGGGCGAACACCGGGGAGCTGTTTTTT
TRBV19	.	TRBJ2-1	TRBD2	CASSGGPGLAGNREFF	TGTGCCAGTAGTGGGGGACCGGGACTAGCGGGGAATAGGGAGTTCTTC
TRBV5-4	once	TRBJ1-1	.	CASSDGGSRTEAFF	TGTGCCAGCAGCGACGGGGGGTCTCGCACTGAAGCTTTCTTT
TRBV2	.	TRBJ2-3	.	CASSEVTTDTQYF	TGTGCCAGCAGTGAGGTAACAACAGATACGCAGTATTTT
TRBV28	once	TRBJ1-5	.	CASSTPGGTDSNQPQHF	TGTGCCAGCAGTACCCCGGGAGGGACGGATAGCAATCAGCCCCAGCATTTT
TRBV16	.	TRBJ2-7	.	CASSQSSGRSYEQYF	TGTGCCAGCAGCCAATCAAGCGGCCGCTCCTACGAGCAGTACTTC
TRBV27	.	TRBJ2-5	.	CASSPRGGIGETQYF	TGTGCCAGCTCCCCAAGAGGGGGAATTGGGGAGACCCAGTACTTC
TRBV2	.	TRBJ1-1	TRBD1	CASRPGTGGPVKSEAFF	TGTGCCAGCAGGCCCGGGACAGGGGGCCCTGTGAAGTCTGAAGCTTTCTTT